The 31 T cell receptor beta chains below come from one sample, sequenced in a study of beta chain bispecific antibodies for T cell cancers. The study's findings and limits: In these mixed samples, most targeted TRBV reads derived from the leukemia cell line.

Either OKT3 anti-CD3 antibody or CD3/CD28 beads expanded T cells from blood mononuclear cells over roughly 3 days. A single record per CDR3 protein comes from TCRdb applying MiXCR to the 5' RACE reads. The repertoire holds about 18,000 distinct CDR3 sequences, with 2.1% as singletons. These TCRs are of unknown antigen specificity. Material: healthy donor T cells cultured with leukemia cells. The source of these receptors is a human donor in good health. Some clones in this sample may be carry-over from other donors' samples.

The V gene is TRBV20-1, the J gene TRBJ1-1; TRBD1 matches 8 bases. Germline V gene sequence: CDR1 DFQATT, CDR2 SNEGSKA (reference sequence). J gave up 1 base and V 3 bases, and 10 bases lay outside the gene matches. The CDR3 covers 16 residues. CDR3 in DNA: TGCAGTGCTAGCCCTCCCGCCGGGACAGGGAACACTGAAGCTTTCTTT. It specifies CSASPPAGTGNTEAFF.

This clonotype is deemed medium-sized. The chain recombines TRBV7-8 with TRBJ2-1; D unresolved. The CDR3 is 12 residues long. Germline values: CDR1 SGHVS, CDR2 FQNEAQ. Deletions cut 1 base from V and 6 bases from J, with 4 bases between. The chain's CDR3 is CASSLGSNEQFF. In nucleotides, the CDR3 is TGTGCCAGCAGCTTAGGAAGCAATGAGCAGTTCTTC.

In its sample, this clonotype was seen many times. This rearrangement joins TRBV20-1 to TRBJ2-5, with TRBD2 as a possible D gene (6 bases). The germline CDR1 and CDR2 sequences are DFQATT and SNEGSKA (reference sequence). The CDR3 is 16 residues long. Trimming pared 0 bases from V and 4 bases from J, leaving 18 bases between. This CDR3 is CSARDQMSGGAETQYF. The DNA for the CDR3 is TGCAGTGCTAGAGATCAAATGAGCGGAGGGGCAGAGACCCAGTACTTC.

This clonotype was observed at least ten times. The rearrangement joins TRBV7-9 to TRBJ2-1; 9 nucleotides align to TRBD2. The CDR3 loop spans 16 amino acids. Germline CDR1 reads SEHNR; CDR2 reads FQNEAQ (reference sequence). The J segment lost 2 bases and the V segment lost 2 bases, leaving 4 bases of the junction unmatched. The CDR3 bases are TGTGCCAGCAGCTTAACGCTAGCGGGGACCTACAATGAGCAGTTCTTC. Residues: CASSLTLAGTYNEQFF.

In this sample, this clonotype turned up many times. V gene TRBV15 combines with J gene TRBJ2-7; 8 bases map to TRBD1. The germline CDR1 and CDR2 sequences are LNHNV and YYDKDF (reference sequence). J lost 7 bases, V lost 0 bases, and 8 bases had no gene match. This CDR3 region has 15 residues. CDR3 DNA: TGTGCCACCAGCAGAGATAAGGCAGGGGGCTATGAGCAGTACTTC. It translates to CATSRDKAGGYEQYF.

This clonotype was seen ten or more times. The chain uses TRBV20-1 and TRBJ1-1; D call uncertain. The V gene lost 6 bases and the J gene lost 2 bases, with 7 bases spanning the gap. Germline lookup yields CDR1 DFQATT and CDR2 SNEGSKA (reference sequence). This CDR3 has 11 amino acids. CDR3 DNA: TGCAGTGCCCTGGAAAACACTGAAGCTTTCTTT. The encoded protein is CSALENTEAFF.

This clonotype was seen repeatedly, ten times or more. The V call is TRBV20-1, the J call TRBJ1-6; D is undetermined. This CDR3 comprises 17 residues. Trimming removed 0 bases from V and 0 bases from J, with 12 bases in between. CDR1 is DFQATT, CDR2 SNEGSKA, per germline (reference sequence). CDR3 protein: CSARDIGGRSYNSPLHF. The CDR3 nucleotides are TGCAGTGCTAGAGATATAGGCGGACGCTCCTATAATTCACCCCTCCACTTT.

This clonotype counts as medium-sized. This chain uses TRBV12-3 or TRBV12-4 with TRBJ1-6; D is unresolved. This CDR3 is 13 amino acids long. With 1 base removed from V and 13 bases from J, the gap between germline ends came to 11 bases. In nucleotides, the CDR3 is TGTGCCAGCAGTTTAGAGGGCAGGTCGCCCCTCCACTTT. This gives the protein CASSLEGRSPLHF.

This clonotype showed up many times. The chain links TRBV27 to TRBJ1-5, with D perhaps matching TRBD1 (6 bases). The V and J ends lost 6 bases and 6 bases respectively, with 12 bases between them. Looked up from germline, CDR1 is MNHEY and CDR2 is SMNVEV (reference sequence). CDR3 length equals 13 residues. CDR3 region: CASSRGTFQPQHF. CDR3 in DNA: TGTGCCAGCAGCCGGGGGACATTTCAGCCCCAGCATTTT.

This clonotype is labeled medium-sized. The chain carries TRBV19 and TRBJ1-1, with D hard to call. The germline CDR1 and CDR2 sequences are LNHDA and SQIVND (reference sequence). V lost 3 bases, J lost 3 bases, and 14 bases lay in between. CDR3 size: 15 residues. The DNA for the CDR3 is TGTGCCAGTAGTATTACACCTACGGTTGACACTGAAGCTTTCTTT. It specifies CASSITPTVDTEAFF.

This chain links TRBV19 with TRBJ2-1; D is uncertain. The CDR3 extends over 14 amino acids. V lost 5 bases and J lost 1, with 9 bases in between. Germline assignment: CDR1 LNHDA and CDR2 SQIVND (reference sequence). The CDR3 loop is CASSLVLSYNEQFF. CDR3 DNA: TGTGCCAGTAGTCTGGTTCTTTCCTACAATGAGCAGTTCTTC.

This clonotype was detected many times. The chain links TRBV5-1 to TRBJ1-1; 8 nucleotides line up with TRBD1. The V gene's germline CDR1 is SGHRS and CDR2 YFSETQ. CDR3 length equals 13 residues. The V gene end was trimmed by 3 bases and the J gene end by 8 bases; junction bases not matched to a gene: 6. DNA of the CDR3: TGCGCCAGCAGCTCATCAGGGGGCGAAGAAGCTTTCTTT. Residues: CASSSSGGEEAFF.

This clonotype was counted between two and nine times. V usage is TRBV19 and J usage is TRBJ2-7, with D perhaps TRBD1 or TRBD2 (5 bases each). CDR3 length equals 16 residues. V lost 5 bases to trimming and J lost 5 bases, with 22 bases between them. Germline-derived CDR1 and CDR2 are LNHDA and SQIVND (reference sequence). Written as DNA, the CDR3 is TGTGCCAGTAGTTCCTCTCCCGGGACCGGAAGACACGAGCAGTACTTC. Protein product: CASSSSPGTGRHEQYF.

On this clonotype itself: A much bigger clone sits one base away, suggesting this may be a read error. This chain connects TRBV3-1 to TRBJ1-2; 7 bases are shared with TRBD1. Per the germline V gene, CDR1 is LGHDT and CDR2 is YNNKEL (reference sequence). This CDR3 region has 16 residues. The CDR3 region is CASSQGGGQINYGYIF. The CDR3 DNA reads TGTGCCAGCAGCCAAGGAGGGGGACAGATCAACTATGGCTACATCTTC.

This clonotype has at least ten counts. The rearrangement uses TRBV5-1 and TRBJ2-7, with D uncertain. Trimming stripped 0 bases from V and 1 base from J, with 8 bases between. CDR3 length: 14 residues. Germline CDR1 and CDR2: SGHRS and YFSETQ. CDR3 DNA sequence: TGCGCCAGCAGCTTGGCGGCAGGATCCTACGAGCAGTACTTC. It specifies CASSLAAGSYEQYF.

This clonotype showed up many times. The rearrangement links TRBV7-6 to TRBJ2-2, with no clear D. V lost 2 bases to trimming and J lost 1 base, with 5 bases between them. The CDR3 covers 14 residues. CDR1 is SGHVS and CDR2 is FNYEAQ in the germline V gene. The CDR3 spells CASSLSWNTGELFF. The DNA for the CDR3 is TGTGCCAGCAGCTTATCCTGGAACACCGGGGAGCTGTTTTTT. The complete variable domain, with remaining parts taken from reference TRBV7-6 and TRBJ2-2, reads GAGVSQSPRYKVTKRGQDVALRCDPISGHVSLYWYRQALGQGPEFLTYFNYEAQQDKSGLPNDRFSAERPEGSISTLTIQRTEQRDSAMYRCASSLSWNTGELFFGEGSRLTVL.

This clonotype was detected ten times or more. The chain joins TRBV4-1 to TRBJ2-2; TRBD1 aligns across 7 bases. The CDR3 length is 15 residues. Looked up from germline, CDR1 is MGHRA and CDR2 is YSYEKL. J lost 3 bases, V lost 0 bases, and 1 base had no gene match. CDR3 in amino acids: CASSQEQGDTGELFF. Here the CDR3 DNA reads TGCGCCAGCAGCCAAGAGCAGGGGGACACCGGGGAGCTGTTTTTT.

By sample fraction, this clonotype is medium-sized. This sequence joins TRBV19 and TRBJ2-7; D is unresolved. The ends were cut back, 3 bases at V and 0 bases at J, with 12 bases in the middle. This CDR3 contains 15 residues. Germline CDR1 LNHDA, CDR2 SQIVND (reference sequence). As DNA, the CDR3 is TGTGCCAGTAGTATTGAGGTGTTGGGCTCCTACGAGCAGTACTTC. Its protein product is CASSIEVLGSYEQYF. The full variable domain, in which reference TRBV19 and TRBJ2-7 provide the parts outside the CDR3, is DGGITQSPKYLFRKEGQNVTLSCEQNLNHDAMYWYRQDPGQGLRLIYYSQIVNDFQKGDIAEGYSVSREKKESFPLTVTSAQKNPTAFYLCASSIEVLGSYEQYFGPGTRLTVT.

This clonotype came up a few times. The chain has TRBV9 and TRBJ2-1; a possible D gene is TRBD2 (6 bases). The germline gives CDR1 SGDLS, CDR2 YYNGEE. CDR3 length equals 15 residues. V was clipped by 0 bases and J by 5 bases, with 12 bases between them. As DNA, the CDR3 is TGTGCCAGCAGCGTAGCGGCGGGGAGACACAATGAGCAGTTCTTC. Amino acid sequence: CASSVAAGRHNEQFF.

The table lists this clonotype with many counts. The chain couples TRBV7-3 to TRBJ2-2; possibly TRBD1 or TRBD2 for D (5 bases each). CDR3 length equals 15 residues. Trimming cost V 5 bases and J 3 bases, with 13 bases left between them. Per germline, CDR1 SGHTA and CDR2 FQGTGA. CDR3 in amino acids: CASSRAQGDTGELFF. CDR3 bases: TGTGCCAGCAGCCGCGCTCAGGGAGACACCGGGGAGCTGTTTTTT.

This clonotype was seen ten or more times. The chain links TRBV9 to TRBJ1-6; D is perhaps TRBD1 (6 bases). V was clipped by 2 bases and J by 9 bases, with 12 bases between them. The CDR3 sequence is 14 residues long. Germline V lookup: CDR1 SGDLS, CDR2 YYNGEE. The CDR3 is CASSVGDTISPLHF. In DNA form, the CDR3 reads TGTGCCAGCAGCGTGGGGGACACCATTTCACCCCTCCACTTT.

The sample holds many counts of this clonotype. V usage is TRBV7-3 and J usage is TRBJ2-2; TRBD2 agrees at 9 bases. This CDR3 is built from 17 residues. J lost 2 bases, V lost 0 bases, and 4 bases had no gene match. Germline V lookup: CDR1 SGHTA, CDR2 FQGTGA. CDR3 nucleotides: TGTGCCAGCAGCTTAACTAGCGGGGGCCACAACACCGGGGAGCTGTTTTTT. Translating gives CASSLTSGGHNTGELFF.

This clonotype is medium-sized in the sample. This chain links TRBV6-5 with TRBJ2-1; 7 positions match TRBD2. J lost 3 bases, V lost 0 bases, and 8 bases had no gene match. The V gene's germline CDR1 is MNHEY and CDR2 SVGAGI. CDR3 length: 17 residues. In nucleotides, the CDR3 is TGTGCCAGCAGTTACTCGCTGGCGGGGGAAATCTACAATGAGCAGTTCTTC. As protein: CASSYSLAGEIYNEQFF.

At least ten counts were recorded for this clonotype. The V and J genes are TRBV20-1 and TRBJ1-1; the D gene is possibly TRBD1 (5 bases). The ends were cut back, 5 bases at V and 3 bases at J, with 19 bases in the middle. The CDR3 runs to 15 residues. CDR1 and CDR2 (germline): DFQATT, SNEGSKA (reference sequence). This CDR3 reads CSAGRANLGDTEAFF. The CDR3 DNA follows: TGCAGTGCTGGGCGGGCTAACCTGGGGGACACTGAAGCTTTCTTT.

This clonotype was recorded at least ten times. This chain links TRBV6-5 with TRBJ2-1; 11 nucleotides align to TRBD1. The V gene end was trimmed by 6 bases and the J gene end by 6 bases; junction bases not matched to a gene: 4. Germline assignment: CDR1 MNHEY and CDR2 SVGAGI. This CDR3 comprises 14 residues. The DNA of the CDR3 is TGTGCCAGCAGCGGACAGGGGGCCGGCAATGAGCAGTTCTTC. It codes for CASSGQGAGNEQFF.

This clonotype was detected ten times or more. This chain links TRBV20-1 with TRBJ1-1, with D uncertain. The ends were cut back, 5 bases at V and 4 bases at J, with 11 bases in the middle. Germline V lookup: CDR1 DFQATT, CDR2 SNEGSKA (reference sequence). The CDR3 has 12 residues. The DNA for the CDR3 is TGCAGTGCTCGCGATCGTGTCACTGAAGCTTTCTTT. It codes for CSARDRVTEAFF.

This clonotype came up many times. The J gene is TRBJ2-3, the V gene TRBV28, with TRBD2 as a possible D gene (6 bases). Germline CDR1 and CDR2: MDHEN and SYDVKM. V was shortened by 3 bases and J by 1 base, with 8 bases between the two germline ends. The CDR3 loop spans 14 amino acids. The CDR3 here is CASSFSGGTDTQYF. Here the CDR3 DNA reads TGTGCCAGCAGTTTTAGCGGAGGCACAGATACGCAGTATTTT.

This clonotype is medium-sized by share. V gene TRBV10-3 combines with J gene TRBJ2-5; D not resolved. This CDR3 has 15 amino acids. Germline CDR1 is ENHRY and CDR2 is SYGVKD. The V end lost 6 bases, the J end lost 4 bases, and 18 bases lay between the germline ends. CDR3 region: CAIRPTLLNPETQYF. The CDR3 region has the DNA TGTGCCATCAGACCCACACTCCTAAACCCAGAGACCCAGTACTTC.

This clonotype was recorded many times. The chain has TRBV7-9 and TRBJ1-4; no clear D gene. The V end lost 1 base, the J end lost 8 bases, and 14 bases lay between the germline ends. This CDR3 is built from 15 residues. Germline V lookup: CDR1 SEHNR, CDR2 FQNEAQ (reference sequence). CDR3 in amino acids: CASSLVSGGEEKLFF. The CDR3 DNA sequence: TGTGCCAGCAGCTTAGTTTCAGGTGGAGAAGAAAAACTGTTTTTT.

This clonotype was detected ten times or more. The rearrangement uses TRBV7-6 and TRBJ2-3, with no clear D. V was pared by 3 bases and J by 0 bases, with 4 bases between. CDR3 size: 13 residues. The germline gives CDR1 SGHVS, CDR2 FNYEAQ. The CDR3 bases are TGTGCCAGCAGCTTTCTCAGCACAGATACGCAGTATTTT. It yields the protein CASSFLSTDTQYF. The whole variable domain, filled in from reference TRBV7-6 and TRBJ2-3, reads GAGVSQSPRYKVTKRGQDVALRCDPISGHVSLYWYRQALGQGPEFLTYFNYEAQQDKSGLPNDRFSAERPEGSISTLTIQRTEQRDSAMYRCASSFLSTDTQYFGPGTRLTVL.

This clonotype was counted many times. The junction differs from germline at one of its ends, possibly a read error. The chain couples TRBV7-7 to TRBJ2-1, with 7 nucleotides matching TRBD1. Germline V gene lookup returns CDR1 SSHAT and CDR2 FNYEAQ (reference sequence). The CDR3 spans 17 residues. The CDR3 nucleotides read TGTGCTAGCAGCTTCCGAGCCGACAGGGCCTCCTACAATGAGCAGTTCTTC. This sequence encodes CASSFRADRASYNEQFF.